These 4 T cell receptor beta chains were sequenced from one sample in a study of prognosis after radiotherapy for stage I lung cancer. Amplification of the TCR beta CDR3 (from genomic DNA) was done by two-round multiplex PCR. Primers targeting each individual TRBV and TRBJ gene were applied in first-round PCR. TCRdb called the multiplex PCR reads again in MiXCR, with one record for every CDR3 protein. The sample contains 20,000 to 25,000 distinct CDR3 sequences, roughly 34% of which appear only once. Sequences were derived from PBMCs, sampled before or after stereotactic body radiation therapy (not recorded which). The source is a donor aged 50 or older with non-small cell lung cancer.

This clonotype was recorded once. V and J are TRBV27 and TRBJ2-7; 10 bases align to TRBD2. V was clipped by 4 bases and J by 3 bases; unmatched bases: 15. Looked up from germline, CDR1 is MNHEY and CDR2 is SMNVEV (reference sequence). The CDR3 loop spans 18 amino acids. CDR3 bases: TGTGCCAGCAGTTCCGCCCGATTCACTAGCGGGATAGTCTACGAGCAGTACTTC. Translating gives CASSSARFTSGIVYEQYF.

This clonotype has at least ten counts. The CDR3 loop reads CSASTGIHQETQYF. The CDR3 DNA reads as TGCAGTGCTAGTACCGGAATTCACCAAGAGACCCAGTACTTC. The V call is TRBV20-1, the J call TRBJ2-5; D is unclear. CDR1 DFQATT and CDR2 SNEGSKA come from the germline V gene (reference sequence). The CDR3 has 14 residues. Trimming took off 3 bases at V and 0 bases at J, with 11 bases between the two ends.

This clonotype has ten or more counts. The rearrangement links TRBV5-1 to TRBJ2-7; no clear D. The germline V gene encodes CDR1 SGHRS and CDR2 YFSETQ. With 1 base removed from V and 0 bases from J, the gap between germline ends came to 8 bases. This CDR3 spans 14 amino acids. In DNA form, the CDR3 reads TGCGCCAGCAGCTTGACCTCGAGCTCCTACGAGCAGTACTTC. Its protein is CASSLTSSSYEQYF.

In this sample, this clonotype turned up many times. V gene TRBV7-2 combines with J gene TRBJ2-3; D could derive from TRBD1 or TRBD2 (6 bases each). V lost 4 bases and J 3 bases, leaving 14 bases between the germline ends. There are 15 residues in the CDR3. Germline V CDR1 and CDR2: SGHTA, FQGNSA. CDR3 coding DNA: TGTGCCAGCAGCTCGACTAGAGGGGGTACAGATACGCAGTATTTT. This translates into CASSSTRGGTDTQYF. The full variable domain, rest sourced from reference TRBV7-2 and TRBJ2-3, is GAGVSQSPSNKVTEKGKDVELRCDPISGHTALYWYRQSLGQGLEFLIYFQGNSAPDKSGLPSDRFSAERTGGSVSTLTIQRTQQEDSAVYLCASSSTRGGTDTQYFGPGTRLTVL.